This TCR beta chain appears in the sequencing data of a study of blood T cell repertoires in COVID-19. Study as a whole: T cells, B-cell-depleted T cells, or PBMCs provided the cDNA or gDNA that served as material.

Repertoires were generated with immunoSEQ multiplex PCR, while TCRdb's copy carries only in-frame clones and drops some. The data contain about 100,000 clones, 80% to 95% of them singletons. The material sequenced was peripheral blood. This TCR came from a man aged 50-59 years with active COVID-19.

The CDR3 DNA is TGTGCCAGCGCCCGTGGGGAGACCTCCTACGAGCAGTACTTC. It yields the protein CASARGETSYEQYF. The chain uses TRBV6-5 and TRBJ2-7; tentative D call: TRBD2 (5 bases). V lost 8 bases, J lost 0 bases, and 14 bases lay in between. The CDR3 sequence is 14 residues long. Germline V CDR1 and CDR2: MNHEY, SVGAGI.